The 20 T cell receptor beta chains given below trace back to one sample, sequenced in a study of regulatory T cells in long-lasting Graves disease. Sample time point: newly diagnosed GD, antithyroid drugs for less than 3 months. Generation of the TCR library employed RNA extracted from PBMCs. Arm-PCR with iRepertoire HTBI primers amplified the CDR3 regions for these TCR beta libraries. TCRdb independently ran MiXCR on the multiplex PCR reads; one entry per CDR3 protein. The sample lists 400,000 to 500,000 distinct CDR3 sequences; roughly 15% were seen once. These data also formed part of another study, on T cells in Graves' hyperthyroidism and ophthalmopathy.

The material was peripheral blood mononuclear cells (PBMCs), obtained at new diagnosis, from a patient treated with antithyroid drugs. These receptors were obtained from a woman between 18 and 29 years old with Graves disease.

CDR3 in amino acids: CASSFRITQPQHF. Written as DNA, the CDR3 is TGTGCCAGCAGTTTCAGGATTACTCAGCCCCAGCATTTT. The rearrangement links TRBV6-5 to TRBJ1-5; no reliable D call. Germline values: CDR1 MNHEY, CDR2 SVGAGI. V lost 4 bases, J lost 6 bases, and 10 bases lay in between. There are 13 residues in the CDR3.

This clonotype appeared a few times. The V gene is TRBV5-1, the J gene TRBJ2-4; no reliable D call. CDR3 length equals 15 residues. V lost 2 bases and J 0 bases, leaving 9 bases between the germline ends. The germline V gene encodes CDR1 SGHRS and CDR2 YFSETQ. The CDR3 sequence: CASSFEATAKNIQYF. CDR3 coding DNA: TGCGCCAGCAGCTTTGAAGCAACAGCCAAAAACATTCAGTACTTC.

The chain carries TRBV19 and TRBJ2-7; 11 nucleotides align to TRBD2. Germline-derived CDR1 and CDR2 are LNHDA and SQIVND (reference sequence). The length of the CDR3 is 11 residues. For the CDR3, the DNA is TGTGCTACTAGCGGGAGCGAACAGCAGTACTTC. Encoded protein: CATSGSEQQYF.

The gene calls are TRBV20-1 and TRBJ2-7, with 9 bases aligning to TRBD2. With V trimmed by 2 bases and J by 2 bases, 4 bases remained unmatched. Per the germline V gene, CDR1 is DFQATT and CDR2 is SNEGSKA (reference sequence). CDR3 size: 14 residues. CDR3 in amino acids: CSARRLAGTYEQYF. In nucleotides, the CDR3 is TGCAGTGCTAGACGGCTAGCGGGAACCTACGAGCAGTACTTC.

This clonotype was observed a few times. The V and J genes are TRBV24-1 and TRBJ1-1, with TRBD1 matching over 9 bases. The V and J ends lost 5 bases and 0 bases, in that order; junction bases with no gene match: 3. The CDR3 totals 15 residues. In germline, CDR1 is KGHDR, CDR2 SFDVKD. CDR3 bases: TGTGCCACCAGTGCCGGGACAGGGTTGAACACTGAAGCTTTCTTT. It codes for CATSAGTGLNTEAFF.

This clonotype was seen a few times. This chain links TRBV4-1 with TRBJ2-4, with TRBD1 as a possible D gene (6 bases). The ends were cut back, 3 bases at V and 8 bases at J, with 17 bases in the middle. Germline V CDR1 and CDR2: MGHRA, YSYEKL. The CDR3 length is 15 residues. CDR3 nucleotides: TGCGCCAGCAGCCAGGATTACAGGGATGGGGACATTCAGTACTTC. Protein: CASSQDYRDGDIQYF.

This clonotype has ten or more counts. The rearrangement joins TRBV7-3 to TRBJ2-1; possibly TRBD2 for D (5 bases). Germline-derived CDR1 and CDR2 are SGHTA and FQGTGA. Trimming took 5 bases from V and 2 from J, leaving 10 bases between them. This CDR3 has 14 residues. CDR3 sequence: CASSALAPYNEQFF. The DNA of the CDR3 is TGTGCCAGCAGCGCGCTAGCACCCTACAATGAGCAGTTCTTC. Variable domain in full (rest from reference TRBV7-3 and TRBJ2-1): GAGVSQTPSNKVTEKGKYVELRCDPISGHTALYWYRQSLGQGPEFLIYFQGTGAADDSGLPNDRFFAVRPEGSVSTLKIQRTERGDSAVYLCASSALAPYNEQFFGPGTRLTVL.

As to this clonotype: The junction departs from germline at one end; a sequencing error may be responsible. CDR3 DNA sequence: TGCGCCAGCAGCGTGGGACTCGCATACAATGAGCAGGTCTTC. Encoded protein: CASSVGLAYNEQVF. The rearrangement links TRBV5-1 to TRBJ2-7, with TRBD2 as a possible D gene (6 bases). Germline-derived CDR1 and CDR2 are SGHRS and YFSETQ. The CDR3 runs to 14 residues.

V and J are TRBV7-9 and TRBJ1-5; 9 bases agree with TRBD1. Germline CDR1 SEHNR, CDR2 FQNEAQ (reference sequence). Trimming cost V 5 bases and J 4 bases; bases outside gene matches: 9. CDR3 length equals 16 residues. The CDR3 reads CASSPWTGDSNQPQHF. The CDR3 coding sequence is TGTGCCAGCAGCCCGTGGACAGGGGATTCGAATCAGCCCCAGCATTTT.

This clonotype was recorded many times. The J gene is TRBJ2-3, the V gene TRBV5-1, with 11 positions matching TRBD2. Trimming took 4 bases from V and 2 from J; bases not matched to a gene: 6. CDR1 is SGHRS and CDR2 is YFSETQ in the germline V gene. The CDR3 covers 16 residues. The CDR3 loop reads CASSVLAGGATDTQYF. In DNA form, the CDR3 reads TGCGCCAGCAGCGTGCTAGCGGGAGGTGCCACAGATACGCAGTATTTT.

Many counts were recorded for this clonotype. The rearrangement uses TRBV20-1 and TRBJ2-3; possible D gene TRBD2, 5 bases. CDR1 is DFQATT and CDR2 is SNEGSKA in the germline V gene (reference sequence). The CDR3 has 13 amino acids. V was trimmed by 1 base and J by 6 bases, leaving 11 bases between them. CDR3: CSARVGRRDTQYF. The CDR3 region has the DNA TGCAGTGCTAGAGTAGGGAGAAGGGATACGCAGTATTTT.

Written as DNA, the CDR3 is TGTACCACCTCGACAGGGAACTTTAACACCGGGGAGCTGTTTTTT. It specifies CTTSTGNFNTGELFF. The V and J genes are TRBV6-2 or TRBV6-3 and TRBJ2-2; 7 bases map to TRBD1. Germline values: CDR1 MNHEY, CDR2 SVGEGT. The length of the CDR3 is 15 residues.

This clonotype was observed a handful of times. The genes are TRBV4-1 and TRBJ2-3; maybe TRBD2 (6 bases). CDR3 length equals 16 residues. V lost 0 bases and J lost 2, with 12 bases in between. Germline V gives CDR1 MGHRA, CDR2 YSYEKL. CDR3 DNA: TGCGCCAGCAGCCAAGAGGCGGGGACTTTCACAGATACGCAGTATTTT. Protein product: CASSQEAGTFTDTQYF.

This chain joins TRBV5-4 and TRBJ2-1; 7 bases match TRBD2. J was trimmed by 0 bases and V by 0 bases; bases with no gene match: 3. There are 16 residues in the CDR3. The germline gives CDR1 SGHNT, CDR2 YYREEE (reference sequence). The CDR3 reads CASSLVASGSYNEQFF. In nucleotides, the CDR3 is TGTGCCAGCAGCTTGGTGGCTAGCGGCTCCTACAATGAGCAGTTCTTC.

This clonotype has a count of ten or more. The chain has TRBV28 and TRBJ2-3; D might be TRBD2 (5 bases). From germline, CDR1 is MDHEN and CDR2 SYDVKM. The CDR3 is made up of 11 amino acids. The V gene lost 4 bases and the J gene lost 11 bases, with 10 bases spanning the gap. CDR3 protein: CASSSDYGQYF. In nucleotides, the CDR3 is TGTGCCAGCAGTTCCGACTATGGGCAGTATTTT.

The chain uses TRBV4-1 and TRBJ2-1; TRBD2 aligns across 10 bases. The germline gives CDR1 MGHRA, CDR2 YSYEKL. Trimming removed 1 base from V and 9 bases from J; junction bases left unmatched: 6. This CDR3 comprises 15 residues. The CDR3 spells CASSQALAGAVEQFF. As DNA, the CDR3 is TGCGCCAGCAGCCAAGCCCTAGCGGGAGCGGTTGAGCAGTTCTTC.

The chain links TRBV7-8 to TRBJ1-2, with D perhaps matching TRBD1 (5 bases). Germline CDR1 reads SGHVS; CDR2 reads FQNEAQ. V was shortened by 3 bases and J by 5 bases, with 13 bases between the two germline ends. The CDR3 totals 14 residues. The chain's CDR3 is CASSLGWQGYGYTF. The CDR3 DNA reads as TGTGCCAGCAGCTTGGGGTGGCAGGGATATGGCTACACCTTC.

To note about this clonotype: Sequence at one end of the junction differs from germline and may be a read error. The V call is TRBV5-4, the J call TRBJ2-7; weak D call: TRBD1 (5 bases). The CDR3 length is 15 residues. The germline V gene encodes CDR1 SGHNT and CDR2 YYREEE (reference sequence). CDR3 in amino acids: CASTQDTKQGYKQYF. The CDR3 bases are TGTGCCAGCACCCAAGACACCAAGCAGGGCTACAAGCAGTACTTC.

This clonotype showed up many times. The chain combines TRBV6-1 with TRBJ1-5; maybe TRBD1 (5 bases). The germline gives CDR1 MNHNS, CDR2 SASEGT. CDR3 size: 14 residues. V lost 6 bases to trimming and J lost 0 bases, with 9 bases between them. The DNA for the CDR3 is TGTGCCAGCAGCGCAGGGTATAGCAATCAGCCCCAGCATTTT. Encoded protein: CASSAGYSNQPQHF.

The CDR3 region is CASSYGGGTDTQYF. The DNA of the CDR3 is TGTGCCAGCAGTTATGGCGGGGGCACAGATACGCAGTATTTT. V is TRBV6-5 and J is TRBJ2-3; D possibly corresponds to TRBD2 (6 bases). The CDR3 spans 14 residues. Trimming pared 3 bases from V and 1 base from J, leaving 8 bases between. Looked up from germline, CDR1 is MNHEY and CDR2 is SVGAGI.